This T cell receptor (beta chain) was sequenced for a study of blood T cell repertoires in COVID-19. Study-level background: Collection of acute and convalescent COVID-19 samples took place in the United States, Italy and Spain.

In germline, CDR1 is SGHRS, CDR2 YFSETQ. This CDR3 has 15 residues. V lost 4 bases and J lost 4; bases outside the gene matches: 5. Methods used by the authors: Reference gene primer amplification in the assay estimated nucleated cell counts. Libraries were prepared by immunoSEQ multiplex PCR; TCRdb keeps only in-frame clonotypes and omits some of them. That table furnishes V, J and clone size, whereas the DNA furnished D and trimming. Here the sample spans 48,000 or so clones, 80% to 95% being singletons. The J gene is TRBJ2-3, the V gene TRBV5-1; 11 bases fit TRBD1. The TCR was taken from a human donor in a cohort sampled during active COVID-19. Sample: peripheral blood. The CDR3 DNA sequence: TGCGCCAGCAGCGCGGACAGGGGGCTGTCAGATACGCAGTATTTT. Amino acid sequence: CASSADRGLSDTQYF.